Presented here are 9 T cell receptor beta chains from one specimen sequenced in a study of read filtering for tumor transcriptome and immune sequencing. From 300 to 400 ng of RNA, a library with molecular barcoded alpha/delta and beta/gamma adaptors was made. TCRdb reprocessed the reads with MiXCR, giving one entry per CDR3 protein. The sample yields 30,000 to 40,000 distinct CDR3 sequences, 12% seen once. The sample was a population of CD138-negative cells sorted from bone marrow. These receptor sequences come from a donor at least 40 years old with multiple myeloma.

This clonotype was observed many times. Since a much larger clone is just one base distant, this may be a read error. This chain joins TRBV24-1 and TRBJ2-7; 9 bases fit TRBD2. Losses at the gene ends were 4 bases for V and 8 bases for J; bases not matched to a gene: 5. Germline V gene lookup returns CDR1 KGHDR and CDR2 SFDVKD. The CDR3 is 13 amino acids. CDR3 bases: TGTGCCACCAGTGAACCGGGACTAGCCAAGCAGTACTTC. This encodes CATSEPGLAKQYF.

This clonotype occurred many times. The chain employs TRBV6-5 and TRBJ1-5; D remains unclear. The ends were cut back, 5 bases at V and 0 bases at J, with 8 bases in the middle. The CDR3 length is 14 residues. Germline values: CDR1 MNHEY, CDR2 SVGAGI. The CDR3, as DNA: TGTGCCAGCAGTGCAGAATATAGCAATCAGCCCCAGCATTTT. Its translation is CASSAEYSNQPQHF.

This clonotype was recorded a few times. A much larger clone sits a single nucleotide away, making a read error possible. The V gene is TRBV28, the J gene TRBJ2-1; D may be TRBD1 (5 bases). CDR1 and CDR2 from the germline V gene are MDHEN and SYDVKM. CDR3 length equals 13 residues. The CDR3 bases are TGTGCCAGCAGTTTAGTGCAGGGTAATGGGCAGTTCTTC. Translating it yields CASSLVQGNGQFF.

This clonotype has at least ten counts. J is TRBJ2-1 and V is TRBV10-2; no reliable D call. CDR3 length: 11 residues. CDR1 and CDR2 (germline): WSHSY, SAAADI. V was pared by 4 bases and J by 5 bases, with 3 bases between. Here the CDR3 reads CASSVNNEQFF. The DNA for the CDR3 is TGCGCCAGCAGTGTGAACAATGAGCAGTTCTTC.

This clonotype has at least ten counts. The V call is TRBV12-3 or TRBV12-4, the J call TRBJ2-1, with TRBD1 matching over 8 bases. V lost 6 bases and J lost 4; bases outside the gene matches: 8. The CDR3 totals 15 residues. The CDR3, as DNA: TGTGCCAGCAGAGCTATCCGGGACAGGTACAATGAGCAGTTCTTC. Its protein product is CASRAIRDRYNEQFF.

The table lists this clonotype with many counts. The chain has TRBV20-1 and TRBJ2-7, with 7 bases fitting TRBD1. The CDR3 has 13 residues. Losses at the gene ends were 7 bases for V and 0 bases for J; bases not matched to a gene: 6. Germline V lookup: CDR1 DFQATT, CDR2 SNEGSKA (reference sequence). CDR3 DNA sequence: TGCAGTGGCGGGTGGGACAGCTCCTACGAGCAGTACTTC. Translated, it gives CSGGWDSSYEQYF.

This clonotype showed up many times. V gene TRBV7-8 combines with J gene TRBJ2-1; perhaps TRBD2 as D (5 bases). V was trimmed by 2 bases and J by 3 bases, leaving 8 bases between them. Germline loops: CDR1 SGHVS, CDR2 FQNEAQ. The CDR3 extends over 14 amino acids. CDR3 sequence: CASSLIGDYNEQFF. CDR3 coding DNA: TGTGCCAGCAGCTTAATCGGGGACTACAATGAGCAGTTCTTC.

This clonotype appeared many times. The V gene is TRBV7-9, the J gene TRBJ1-1; D is ambiguous. CDR1 and CDR2 from the germline V gene are SEHNR and FQNEAQ (reference sequence). The V gene lost 9 bases and the J gene lost 0 bases, with 14 bases spanning the gap. The CDR3 spans 14 residues. This CDR3 is CASGGNSLNTEAFF. The CDR3 DNA is TGTGCCAGTGGAGGGAACTCTTTGAACACTGAAGCTTTCTTT.

This chain joins TRBV6-5 and TRBJ1-4; D may be TRBD1 (6 bases). The CDR3 totals 15 residues. From germline, CDR1 is MNHEY and CDR2 SVGAGI. Trimming took 4 bases from V and 14 from J, leaving 23 bases between them. Here the CDR3 DNA reads TGTGCCAGCAGTTCTCGGAGGGGGTTCAGTGGAAAGCTGTTTTTT. Translated: CASSSRRGFSGKLFF.